One T cell receptor (beta chain) is described in this entry. Its specificity is not known. The record originates from a study of shared clonotypes between healthy human individuals. As for the study in general: Researchers assigned three CD4 naive, three CD4 memory, two CD8 naive and one CD8 memory plate to each donor.

Profiling relied on immunoSEQ multiplex PCR, and the TCRdb table lists in-frame clones only, not all of them. This table has 1 million to 1.3 million clones, around 82% appearing once. Within Nashville, Tennessee resided all donors, each a Caucasian adult. This CDR3 is built from 13 residues. The ends were cut back, 0 bases at V and 4 bases at J, with 6 bases in the middle. Germline loops: CDR1 SGHTA, CDR2 FQGTGA. Findings and limits, study-wide: In contrast to clonotypes shared by all four donors, non-shared clonotypes had lower generation probabilities. Only blood samples were collected, and tissue repertoires likely differ.

The specimen was memory CD4+ T cells from PBMCs. The subset was: CD45RA-negative fraction. The rearrangement uses TRBV7-3 and TRBJ2-5; D remains unclear. This sequence was found in a man aged 18 to 30 in good health. Some clones in this sample may be carry-over from other donors' samples. In DNA form, the CDR3 reads TGTGCCAGCAGCTTAACAGTCACAGAGACCCAGTACTTC. Protein product: CASSLTVTETQYF.